This passage covers 29 T cell receptor beta chains from one sample sequenced in a study of T cells expressing NK-cell markers. TCRdb reprocessed the 5' RACE reads and stores each CDR3 protein as one record, lacking DNA. The sample data list about 430,000 distinct CDR3 sequences. The specimen sequenced was blood T cells: a sorted CD56 or NKG2C T cell subset, CD4+ or CD8+ T cells, or bulk PBMC T cells (not recorded which). These receptors were collected from a woman between 50 and 59 years old in good health.

V gene TRBV7-9 combines with J gene TRBJ2-7; as DNA is missing, the TRBD1 call by TCRdb cannot be tested. Germline assignment: CDR1 SEHNR and CDR2 FQNEAQ (reference sequence). The CDR3 loop spans 14 amino acids. The CDR3 spells CASSLNGGWVEQYF.

The chain's CDR3 is CASSPFQDVTGELFF. The gene calls are TRBV18 and TRBJ2-2. Per germline, CDR1 KGHSH and CDR2 LQKENI. This CDR3 contains 15 residues.

This chain joins TRBV11-2 and TRBJ2-1. The CDR3 is 15 residues long. CDR1 SGHAT and CDR2 FQNNGV come from the germline V gene. CDR3 region: CASSLGPLLLDEQFF.

The V and J genes are TRBV6-2 or TRBV6-3 and TRBJ1-1. CDR1 MNHEY and CDR2 SVGEGT come from the germline V gene. There are 15 residues in the CDR3. The CDR3 loop reads CASSYFHRMNTEAFF.

The J gene is TRBJ2-1, the V gene TRBV20-1. This CDR3 contains 15 residues. Germline CDR1 and CDR2: DFQATT and SNEGSKA (reference sequence). CDR3 sequence reads: CSARDFGSSYNEQFF.

This CDR3 is CASSLALGQETQYF. The chain uses TRBV5-4 and TRBJ2-5. This CDR3 region has 14 residues. Per germline, CDR1 SGHNT and CDR2 YYREEE (reference sequence).

The rearrangement links TRBV12-3 or TRBV12-4 to TRBJ2-3; TCRdb's assignment of TRBD2 cannot be checked, as there is no DNA. This CDR3 comprises 14 residues. This CDR3 is CASSLDGRLGTQYF.

This chain connects TRBV5-5 to TRBJ2-1. This CDR3 has 13 amino acids. Germline V gives CDR1 SGHKS, CDR2 YYEKEE (reference sequence). CDR3: CASSRASLNEQFF. The variable domain in full, with the rest retrieved from reference TRBV5-5 and TRBJ2-1, is DAGVTQSPTHLIKTRGQQVTLRCSPISGHKSVSWYQQVLGQGPQFIFQYYEKEERGRGNFPDRFSARQFPNYSSELNVNALLLGDSALYLCASSRASLNEQFFGPGTRLTVL.

The chain carries TRBV5-1 and TRBJ2-1; TCRdb lists TRBD2, though no DNA is available to test this call. CDR1 and CDR2 (germline): SGHRS, YFSETQ. This CDR3 has 15 amino acids. Here the CDR3 reads CASSPAASSYNEQFF.

This chain uses TRBV5-1 with TRBJ1-1; TCRdb's D call of TRBD1 is untestable without DNA. Germline values: CDR1 SGHRS, CDR2 YFSETQ. The CDR3 consists of 16 residues. Here the CDR3 reads CASSPRTGAQNTEAFF.

The chain combines TRBV20-1 with TRBJ2-3; TCRdb picks TRBD1, but there is no DNA to check that call. The CDR3 runs 15 residues. Germline CDR1 and CDR2: DFQATT and SNEGSKA (reference sequence). The CDR3 protein is CSAYNVRGGTDTQYF.

The chain links TRBV24-1 to TRBJ2-3; as DNA is missing, the TRBD2 call by TCRdb cannot be tested. CDR1 and CDR2 (germline): KGHDR, SFDVKD. The CDR3 extends over 15 amino acids. The CDR3 protein is CATSESGRDTDTQYF.

The chain links TRBV12-3 or TRBV12-4 to TRBJ2-7; TCRdb selects TRBD1, and the lack of DNA leaves this call unchecked. The length of the CDR3 is 13 residues. The CDR3 loop is CASSWPGGGEQYF.

This chain's CDR3 is CASSLSGTVSGNTIYF. V is TRBV5-1 and J is TRBJ1-3; the D gene TCRdb calls, TRBD1, cannot be checked with no DNA. This CDR3 comprises 16 residues. Germline CDR1 and CDR2: SGHRS and YFSETQ.

The CDR3 region is CASSSERRGTDTQYF. This chain uses TRBV4-1 with TRBJ2-3; TCRdb's D call, TRBD2, is unchecked because there is no DNA. Germline V gene lookup returns CDR1 MGHRA and CDR2 YSYEKL. There are 15 residues in the CDR3.

This chain connects TRBV6-2 or TRBV6-3 to TRBJ1-5. Germline-derived CDR1 and CDR2 are MNHEY and SVGEGT. CDR3 length: 12 residues. The CDR3 sequence is CASRRFGQPQHF.

This chain uses TRBV29-1 with TRBJ2-1; checking the TCRdb D call of TRBD1 is not possible without DNA. The CDR3 sequence is 15 residues long. Germline CDR1 SQVTM, CDR2 ANQGSEA. The chain's CDR3 is CSVTTGQGTYNEQFF.

The chain links TRBV19 to TRBJ1-1; without DNA, the TCRdb call of TRBD1 cannot be checked. CDR3 length equals 16 residues. The germline CDR1 and CDR2 sequences are LNHDA and SQIVND (reference sequence). The CDR3 is CASWGQGITMNTEAFF.

This chain connects TRBV6-1 to TRBJ1-3. The CDR3 contains 15 residues. Per germline, CDR1 MNHNS and CDR2 SASEGT. CDR3 loop: CASSEARLTGNTIYF.

The V call is TRBV15, the J call TRBJ2-4; with no DNA, the TCRdb D assignment of TRBD2 cannot be verified. The CDR3 loop spans 14 amino acids. Germline-derived CDR1 and CDR2 are LNHNV and YYDKDF (reference sequence). The CDR3 region is CATSRGSGSLVQYF.

The chain is built from TRBV6-2 or TRBV6-3 and TRBJ1-5. Per the germline V gene, CDR1 is MNHEY and CDR2 is SVGEGT. The CDR3 consists of 12 residues. The CDR3 reads CASSFGMQPQHF.

V is TRBV4-1 and J is TRBJ2-7; absent DNA, TCRdb's TRBD2 call cannot be checked. The germline CDR1 and CDR2 sequences are MGHRA and YSYEKL. The CDR3 length is 16 residues. The chain's CDR3 is CASSRGTSGVPYEQYF.

J is TRBJ1-4 and V is TRBV6-1; TCRdb's assignment of TRBD1 cannot be checked, as there is no DNA. From germline, CDR1 is MNHNS and CDR2 SASEGT. The CDR3 covers 14 residues. The CDR3 loop is CASRITGGWEKLFF.

The V call is TRBV20-1, the J call TRBJ2-5; lacking DNA, the TRBD1 call made by TCRdb goes unchecked. The CDR3 totals 15 residues. Germline lookup yields CDR1 DFQATT and CDR2 SNEGSKA (reference sequence). CDR3 sequence: CSARVSGQGPETQYF.

V usage is TRBV11-2 and J usage is TRBJ1-4; TCRdb selects TRBD1, and the lack of DNA leaves this call unchecked. Germline V gene data show CDR1 as SGHAT and CDR2 as FQNNGV. The CDR3 has 14 amino acids. The CDR3 loop reads CASRGLLDGEKLFF.

The genes are TRBV6-1 and TRBJ2-1; TCRdb's D gene call, TRBD2, goes unchecked for lack of DNA. The V gene's germline CDR1 is MNHNS and CDR2 SASEGT. There are 15 residues in the CDR3. The CDR3 here is CASSEPGLAINEQFF.

The V call is TRBV6-4, the J call TRBJ2-1; the TRBD2 assignment by TCRdb is unverifiable without DNA. Looked up from germline, CDR1 is MRHNA and CDR2 is SNTAGT. The CDR3 contains 14 residues. The CDR3 protein is CASSDSIRARIQFF.

The chain combines TRBV10-3 with TRBJ2-5; TCRdb lists TRBD1, though no DNA is available to test this call. This CDR3 spans 15 amino acids. The germline V gene has CDR1 ENHRY and CDR2 SYGVKD. CDR3: CAISESLTEQETQYF.

J is TRBJ2-4 and V is TRBV27; there is no DNA to check the TCRdb D call of TRBD1. Per germline, CDR1 MNHEY and CDR2 SMNVEV (reference sequence). The CDR3 loop spans 14 amino acids. CDR3 amino acids: CASGTLIAKNIQYF.